The rows below give T cell receptor beta chains drawn from one sample of a study of T cells in Graves' hyperthyroidism and ophthalmopathy. Each CDR3 protein is one row after TCRdb ran MiXCR on the multiplex PCR reads. This table holds hundreds of thousands of distinct CDR3 sequences, roughly 14% found once. The sequenced sample consisted of blood. Receptors were obtained from a middle-aged woman with Graves' ophthalmopathy. Each CDR3 is given with its conserved first and last residue. The D gene is left open where the match is weak. Clone size is shown for a subset of rows, as once, few, many or a class of expanded clone.

TRBV30	TRBD1	TRBJ1-1	many	TGTGCCTGGAGTGTACGGGACAGGGTGAACACTGAAGCTTTCTTT	CAWSVRDRVNTEAFF
TRBV6-2/TRBV6-3	NA	TRBJ2-7	NA	TGTGCCAGCAGTAGAGGCCGGGTCGAGCAGTACTTC	CASSRGRVEQYF
TRBV29-1	NA	TRBJ1-3	many	TGCAGCGGAAGCAAGACAGCGTCTGGAAACACCATATATTTT	CSGSKTASGNTIYF
TRBV27	TRBD1	TRBJ1-2	many	TGTGCCAGCAGTTTGGCTACAGGGGCTGGCTACACCTTC	CASSLATGAGYTF
TRBV28	NA	TRBJ2-5	few	TGTGCCAGCAGTTTAAGTAGCGTCGGTGAGACCCAGTACTTC	CASSLSSVGETQYF
TRBV27	NA	TRBJ2-7	many	TGTGCCAGCAGTTTAGGGCCTGACCGGGCCTACGAGCAGTACTTC	CASSLGPDRAYEQYF
TRBV29-1	TRBD1	TRBJ1-5	many	TGCAGCGATAGGACAGGGCCAAAGCCCCAGCATTTT	CSDRTGPKPQHF
TRBV28	NA	TRBJ2-7	few	TGTGCCAGCAGATCCACAGGGGGGGGGGAGTTGGACGAGCAGTACTTC	CASRSTGGGELDEQYF
TRBV11-2	TRBD1	TRBJ1-3	many	TGTGCCAGCAGCCCCGCGACAGGGGGAAACACCATATATTTT	CASSPATGGNTIYF
TRBV19	NA	TRBJ1-1	few	TGTGCCAGTAGTATAGATGCCCCTAAGGGAATGATGAACACTGAAGCTTTCTTT	CASSIDAPKGMMNTEAFF
TRBV15	NA	TRBJ2-2	many	TGTGCCACCAGCTCTAGCGCGGGATTTACGCGAGACACCGGGGAGCTGTTTTTT	CATSSSAGFTRDTGELFF